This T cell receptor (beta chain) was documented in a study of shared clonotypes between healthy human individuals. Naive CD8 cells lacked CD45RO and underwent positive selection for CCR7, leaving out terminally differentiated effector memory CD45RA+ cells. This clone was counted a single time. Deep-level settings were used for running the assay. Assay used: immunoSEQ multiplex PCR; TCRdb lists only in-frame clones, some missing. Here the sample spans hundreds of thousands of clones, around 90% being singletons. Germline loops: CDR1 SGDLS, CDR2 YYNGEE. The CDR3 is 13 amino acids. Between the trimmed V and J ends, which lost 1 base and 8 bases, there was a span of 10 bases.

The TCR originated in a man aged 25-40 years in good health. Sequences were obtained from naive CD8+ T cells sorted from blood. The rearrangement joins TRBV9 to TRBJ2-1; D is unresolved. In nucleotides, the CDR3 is TGTGCCAGCAGCGTATTAAGTTTCGATGAGCAGTTCTTC. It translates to CASSVLSFDEQFF.